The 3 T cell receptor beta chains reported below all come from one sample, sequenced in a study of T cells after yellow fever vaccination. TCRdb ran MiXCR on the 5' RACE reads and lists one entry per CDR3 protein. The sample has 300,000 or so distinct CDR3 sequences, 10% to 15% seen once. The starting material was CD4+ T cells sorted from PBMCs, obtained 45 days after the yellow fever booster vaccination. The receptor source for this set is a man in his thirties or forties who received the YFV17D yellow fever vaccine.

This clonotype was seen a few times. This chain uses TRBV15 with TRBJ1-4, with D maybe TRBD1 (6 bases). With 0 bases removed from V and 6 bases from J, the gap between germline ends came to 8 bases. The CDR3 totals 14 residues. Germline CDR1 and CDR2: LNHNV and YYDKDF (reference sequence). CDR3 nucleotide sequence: TGTGCCACCAGCAGAGATTACAGGGATGAAAAACTGTTTTTT. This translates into CATSRDYRDEKLFF.

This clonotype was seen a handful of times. CDR3 protein: CASSSLRLTSGKGYEQYF. The CDR3 DNA sequence: TGTGCCAGCAGCTCACTCCGATTGACTAGCGGGAAGGGCTACGAGCAGTACTTC. The V gene is TRBV11-2, the J gene TRBJ2-7; 11 bases fit TRBD2. The CDR3 covers 18 residues. The germline CDR1 and CDR2 sequences are SGHAT and FQNNGV. Trimming took 4 bases from V and 3 from J; bases not matched to a gene: 14. Based on the CDR3 plus reference TRBV11-2 and TRBJ2-7, the full variable domain is EAGVAQSPRYKIIEKRQSVAFWCNPISGHATLYWYQQILGQGPKLLIQFQNNGVVDDSQLPKDRFSAERLKGVDSTLKIQPAKLEDSAVYLCASSSLRLTSGKGYEQYFGPGTRLTVT.

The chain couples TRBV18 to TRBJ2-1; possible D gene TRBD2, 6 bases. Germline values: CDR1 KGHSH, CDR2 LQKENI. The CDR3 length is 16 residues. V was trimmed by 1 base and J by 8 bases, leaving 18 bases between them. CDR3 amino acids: CASSPLGGERRDEQFF. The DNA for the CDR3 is TGTGCCAGCTCACCACTTGGAGGGGAGAGGCGGGATGAGCAGTTCTTC.